This section outlines one TCR beta chain sequence together with its context. With 6 bases removed from V and 9 bases from J, the gap between germline ends came to 14 bases. Germline V CDR1 and CDR2: MNHEY, SVGEGT. CDR3 length: 12 amino acids. The data stem from a study of blood T cell repertoires in COVID-19. Whole-study context: Spain, Italy and the United States supplied samples that represented acute and convalescent COVID-19. PBMCs, B-cell-depleted T cells, or T cells provided the cDNA or gDNA that made up the material.

Methods used by the authors: Estimation of nucleated cell counts was performed using reference gene primer amplification. Libraries were prepared by immunoSEQ multiplex PCR; TCRdb keeps only in-frame clonotypes and omits some of them. D and trimming were read from the DNA, whereas the V and J calls and clone size are those reported in that table. Of about 46,000 clones in the sample, 70% to 90% were seen once. The sample consisted of peripheral blood. The receptor's source is a man aged 50 or older with active COVID-19. The chain employs TRBV6-2 or TRBV6-3 and TRBJ1-1; a possible D gene is TRBD1 (6 bases). The DNA for the CDR3 is TGTGCCAGCAGCTCCCCCACAGGGAAAGCTTTCTTT. Residues: CASSSPTGKAFF.